Shown below are 16 T cell receptor beta chains from a single sample sequenced in a study of blood T cell repertoires in COVID-19. Repertoires were generated with immunoSEQ multiplex PCR, while TCRdb's copy carries only in-frame clones and drops some. This sample has approximately 500,000 clones; approximately 91% occur once, and the top ten carry 7.8%. The sample consisted of peripheral blood. The receptors shown here come from a woman aged 45 to 65 with COVID-19, enrolled during active disease.

This clone was counted between two and nine times. The chain has TRBV7-9 and TRBJ2-2, with D possibly matching TRBD1 (5 bases). The length of the CDR3 is 14 residues. Germline V gives CDR1 SEHNR, CDR2 FQNEAQ (reference sequence). The ends were cut back, 5 bases at V and 8 bases at J, with 15 bases in the middle. The CDR3 nucleotides are TGTGCCAGCAGCCCCTCTTTAGCAGGGGGGGAGCTGTTTTTT. Encoded protein: CASSPSLAGGELFF.

This chain links TRBV9 with TRBJ2-3, with TRBD2 matching 8 bases. Germline CDR1 SGDLS, CDR2 YYNGEE. J gave up 6 bases and V 0 bases, and 6 bases lay outside the gene matches. This CDR3 region has 15 residues. The CDR3 here is CASSVVPLAGDTQYF. DNA for the CDR3: TGTGCCAGCAGCGTAGTTCCGCTAGCGGGCGATACGCAGTATTTT.

As to this clone: Sequence at one end of the junction differs from germline and may be a read error. The chain links TRBV5-1 to TRBJ1-1, with D maybe TRBD1 (5 bases). The CDR3 sequence is 15 residues long. Germline V gene sequence: CDR1 SGHRS, CDR2 YFSETQ. CDR3 coding DNA: TGCGCCCGCAGCTTGGGGGGGGGAGTCAACCCTGAAGCTTTCTTT. It yields the protein CARSLGGGVNPEAFF.

The chain is built from TRBV2 and TRBJ1-1, with unresolved D. The CDR3 is made up of 12 amino acids. Between the trimmed V and J ends, which lost 9 bases and 12 bases, there was a span of 20 bases. Germline CDR1 reads SNHLY; CDR2 reads FYNNEI. The CDR3 sequence is CASSTYGGKTFF. The CDR3 nucleotides are TGTGCCAGTAGTACCTATGGAGGAAAGACTTTCTTT.

The chain couples TRBV6-1 to TRBJ2-7, with D unresolved. V lost 3 bases and J lost 6, with 12 bases in between. The length of the CDR3 is 13 residues. Germline V CDR1 and CDR2: MNHNS, SASEGT. Here the CDR3 reads CASSDLGSSEQYF. The CDR3 DNA follows: TGTGCCAGCAGTGACCTCGGGTCCAGCGAGCAGTACTTC.

The CDR3 here is CASSSGGRQETQYF. The CDR3 nucleotides read TGTGCCAGCTCCTCGGGGGGCCGTCAAGAGACCCAGTACTTC. The chain carries TRBV18 and TRBJ2-5, with a tentative D call TRBD2 (7 bases). This CDR3 region has 14 residues. The V and J ends lost 6 bases and 2 bases respectively, with 13 bases between them. Looked up from germline, CDR1 is KGHSH and CDR2 is LQKENI.

This clone was seen a single time. The chain uses TRBV9 and TRBJ2-5; D remains ambiguous. Trimming removed 0 bases from V and 7 bases from J, with 22 bases in between. CDR1 is SGDLS, CDR2 YYNGEE, per germline. This CDR3 is 17 amino acids long. DNA of the CDR3: TGTGCCAGCAGCGTAGATCTAAGGCCCTCCCACGGGTGGACCCAGTACTTC. Translated, it gives CASSVDLRPSHGWTQYF.

The chain has TRBV4-1 and TRBJ1-1; TRBD1 matches 9 bases. The CDR3 runs to 14 residues. The germline V gene encodes CDR1 MGHRA and CDR2 YSYEKL. The V gene end was trimmed by 4 bases and the J gene end by 1 base; junction bases not matched to a gene: 1. The CDR3: CASSRDRENTEAFF. CDR3 bases: TGCGCCAGCAGCCGGGACAGGGAGAACACTGAAGCTTTCTTT.

The chain carries TRBV7-2 and TRBJ1-4, with TRBD1 matching over 7 bases. CDR3 length: 16 residues. V lost 3 bases to trimming and J lost 11 bases; unmatched junction nucleotides: 15. Germline V gene data show CDR1 as SGHTA and CDR2 as FQGNSA. Here the CDR3 reads CASSFGIRDSGRKLFF. CDR3 nucleotide sequence: TGTGCCAGCAGCTTTGGAATCCGGGACAGCGGTAGGAAACTGTTTTTT.

The chain recombines TRBV19 with TRBJ1-2, with D perhaps matching TRBD1 (6 bases). Germline CDR1 LNHDA, CDR2 SQIVND (reference sequence). V gave up 9 bases and J gave up 8 bases, with 28 bases separating them. The CDR3 contains 16 residues. The CDR3 DNA reads TGTGCCAGCGCCCTTTCATCCCGCCAGGGGAGGGGAGGCTACACCTTC. It encodes CASALSSRQGRGGYTF.

Points on this clone: Other DNA sequences in this sample translate to the same CDR3. The chain is built from TRBV12-3 or TRBV12-4 and TRBJ2-2; 7 nucleotides match TRBD2. The V and J ends lost 3 bases and 6 bases, in that order; junction bases with no gene match: 1. This CDR3 contains 13 residues. CDR3 amino acids: CASSLGGAGELFF. The CDR3 region has the DNA TGTGCCAGCAGTTTGGGGGGGGCCGGGGAGCTGTTTTTT.

This clone was observed a single time. The chain has TRBV2 and TRBJ1-1; 9 bases fit TRBD1. This CDR3 has 17 amino acids. Germline V lookup: CDR1 SNHLY, CDR2 FYNNEI. Trimming cost V 5 bases and J 4 bases; bases outside gene matches: 14. This chain's CDR3 is CASSPGQGIRSGTEAFF. The CDR3 DNA reads TGTGCCAGCAGTCCCGGACAGGGGATACGGAGTGGCACTGAAGCTTTCTTT.

A remark on this clone: In the same sample, other DNA sequences code for this CDR3. This chain's CDR3 is CASSYSRLNTEAFF. For the CDR3, the DNA is TGTGCCAGCAGTTACTCGCGCCTGAACACTGAAGCTTTCTTT. This rearrangement joins TRBV6-5 to TRBJ1-1; D is unresolved. V was cut by 0 bases and J by 0 bases, with 5 bases left in between. Germline values: CDR1 MNHEY, CDR2 SVGAGI. The CDR3 sequence is 14 residues long.

V is TRBV19 and J is TRBJ2-1; D remains ambiguous. CDR3 size: 14 residues. The V gene's germline CDR1 is LNHDA and CDR2 SQIVND (reference sequence). V dropped 6 bases and J dropped 5 bases, with 14 bases sitting between them. This CDR3 reads CASRSPTVHNEQFF. As DNA, the CDR3 is TGTGCCAGTAGAAGCCCAACGGTCCACAATGAGCAGTTCTTC.

The CDR3 DNA reads TGCGCCAGCAGCTCCAGCGGGGGGCCCCGCGGGGAGCTGTTTTTT. Translation: CASSSSGGPRGELFF. V gene TRBV5-1 combines with J gene TRBJ2-2; 9 positions match TRBD2. The CDR3 has 15 residues. The J segment lost 7 bases and the V segment lost 3 bases, leaving 7 bases of the junction unmatched. Germline V gives CDR1 SGHRS, CDR2 YFSETQ.

The chain employs TRBV24-1 and TRBJ2-5; D is undetermined. Germline CDR1 is KGHDR and CDR2 is SFDVKD. This CDR3 comprises 14 residues. With 3 bases removed from V and 5 bases from J, the gap between germline ends came to 12 bases. CDR3 nucleotides: TGTGCCACCAGTGATCCTACCGTGTACGAGACCCAGTACTTC. Its translation is CATSDPTVYETQYF.